What follows describes a single T cell receptor beta chain. Method: immunoSEQ multiplex PCR; TCRdb's copy keeps in-frame clones and lacks some. Of around 2,100,000 clones listed, about 95% are singletons. Naive CD8 cells were CD45RO-negative, positively selected for CCR7, excluding terminally differentiated effector memory CD45RA+ cells. This sample is part of a study of shared clonotypes between healthy human individuals. Germline V lookup: CDR1 MNHNS, CDR2 SASEGT. The CDR3 sequence is 17 residues long. Trimming pared 2 bases from V and 0 bases from J, leaving 15 bases between. The V gene is TRBV6-1, the J gene TRBJ2-3; D unresolved. The sample consisted of naive CD8+ T cells sorted from blood. The TCR sequence derives from a man in his late teens or twenties in good health. The CDR3 nucleotides are TGTGCCAGCAGTGAAAATTCACTACTTACTAGCACAGATACGCAGTATTTT. It specifies CASSENSLLTSTDTQYF.